The 23 T cell receptor beta chains listed next were all sequenced from one sample in a study of shared clonotypes between healthy human individuals. The naive CD8 fraction comprised CD45RO-negative cells positively selected for CCR7 and excluded terminally differentiated effector memory CD45RA+ cells. Only in-frame clones appear in the TCRdb table, and some are missing; sequencing was by immunoSEQ multiplex PCR. The profile shows hundreds of thousands of clones, almost 95% of them singletons. The sequencing input was naive CD8+ T cells sorted from blood. The receptors here all came from a man aged 30 to 45 in good health.

J is TRBJ1-5 and V is TRBV27, with 7 bases lining up with TRBD1. After removal of 5 bases from V and 7 bases from J, the junction contained 11 bases not matched to a gene. The CDR3 totals 15 residues. CDR1 is MNHEY and CDR2 is SMNVEV in the germline V gene (reference sequence). The CDR3 nucleotides are TGTGCCAGCAGTGACAGGGTCGGGCCGGAGCAGCCCCAGCATTTT. Translation: CASSDRVGPEQPQHF.

J is TRBJ1-1 and V is TRBV10-1; D not resolved. The CDR3 has 14 residues. Trimming removed 0 bases at V and 2 bases at J, with 7 bases between. CDR1 and CDR2 from the germline V gene are WNHNN and SYGVQD (reference sequence). Here the CDR3 DNA reads TGCGCCAGCAGTGAGTCGATGGGTAACACTGAAGCTTTCTTT. Its protein product is CASSESMGNTEAFF.

This chain uses TRBV4-1 with TRBJ2-3; TRBD2 matches at 13 bases. V lost 7 bases, J lost 4 bases, and 17 bases stayed unmatched. The CDR3 consists of 19 residues. CDR1 is MGHRA and CDR2 is YSYEKL in the germline V gene. Written as DNA, the CDR3 is TGCGCCAGCACCGAGAGACTAGCGGGAGGAAGGGTGAGATCAGATACGCAGTATTTT. Translated, it gives CASTERLAGGRVRSDTQYF.

This clone was counted once. The rearrangement joins TRBV10-3 to TRBJ1-1; 9 bases fit TRBD1. The CDR3 length is 15 residues. The trim removed 3 bases at V and 2 bases at J, leaving 4 bases unmatched. Germline V gene data show CDR1 as ENHRY and CDR2 as SYGVKD. CDR3 protein: CAISETGGSNTEAFF. DNA for the CDR3: TGTGCCATCAGTGAAACAGGGGGCTCAAACACTGAAGCTTTCTTT.

The V call is TRBV27, the J call TRBJ2-5, with 13 positions matching TRBD2. After removal of 2 bases from V and 2 bases from J, the junction contained 11 bases not matched to a gene. This CDR3 is 19 amino acids long. Germline CDR1 and CDR2: MNHEY and SMNVEV (reference sequence). The CDR3 DNA reads TGTGCCAGCAGTTTAGGAGGACTAGCGGGAGACGTGGGACAAGAGACCCAGTACTTC. It is translated as CASSLGGLAGDVGQETQYF.

The rearrangement links TRBV27 to TRBJ1-5; D gene unclear. Between the trimmed V and J ends, which lost 0 bases and 4 bases, there was a span of 10 bases. Germline CDR1 MNHEY, CDR2 SMNVEV (reference sequence). The CDR3 is 15 amino acids. The CDR3 DNA follows: TGTGCCAGCAGTTTATCGGCGGGTCTTAATCAGCCCCAGCATTTT. This sequence encodes CASSLSAGLNQPQHF.

The chain is built from TRBV27 and TRBJ2-1, with TRBD1 matching over 8 bases. This CDR3 has 16 amino acids. V trimming: 8 bases; J trimming: 0 bases; junction bases outside the gene matches: 9. CDR1 and CDR2 (germline): MNHEY, SMNVEV (reference sequence). The CDR3 region is CASGHRGASSYNEQFF. The CDR3, as DNA: TGTGCCAGCGGCCACAGGGGGGCAAGCTCCTACAATGAGCAGTTCTTC.

The rearrangement uses TRBV6-1 and TRBJ2-5, with D possibly being TRBD1 or TRBD2 (6 bases each). Trimming pared 6 bases from V and 5 bases from J, leaving 19 bases between. This CDR3 is 15 amino acids long. Germline CDR1 and CDR2: MNHNS and SASEGT. This chain's CDR3 is CASSGATGAWETQYF. The CDR3 nucleotides are TGTGCCAGCAGCGGAGCTACGGGGGCGTGGGAGACCCAGTACTTC.

The chain is built from TRBV25-1 and TRBJ2-7; 10 bases agree with TRBD1. In germline, CDR1 is MGHDK, CDR2 SYGVNS. The CDR3 loop spans 17 amino acids. With V trimmed by 3 bases and J by 6 bases, 14 bases remained unmatched. The CDR3 region has the DNA TGTGCCAGCAGTGACCAGAGAGCGGACAGGGGGTTTGGCGAGCAGTACTTC. The encoded protein is CASSDQRADRGFGEQYF.

The chain is built from TRBV27 and TRBJ2-7, with 7 bases fitting TRBD1. Per germline, CDR1 MNHEY and CDR2 SMNVEV (reference sequence). There are 13 residues in the CDR3. Trimming at V came to 5 bases and at J to 6 bases, leaving 7 bases not matched to a gene. The CDR3 bases are TGTGCCAGCAGTGCCGACAGGGTAAGCGAGCAGTACTTC. Translated: CASSADRVSEQYF.

This chain uses TRBV6-6 with TRBJ2-1, with D maybe TRBD1 (7 bases). Trimming shortened V by 0 bases and J by 14 bases, and 14 bases separated the two germline ends. Germline V gene lookup returns CDR1 MNHNY and CDR2 SVGAGI (reference sequence). The CDR3 totals 13 residues. In nucleotides, the CDR3 is TGTGCCAGCAGTTACTCAGGGGCAGGGGGGAAGTTCTTC. Protein: CASSYSGAGGKFF.

This clone appeared a few times. The rearrangement links TRBV19 to TRBJ2-3; the D gene could be TRBD1 or TRBD2 (5 bases each). The V and J ends lost 3 bases and 2 bases respectively, with 18 bases between them. CDR1 LNHDA and CDR2 SQIVND come from the germline V gene (reference sequence). The CDR3 sequence is 17 residues long. CDR3 nucleotide sequence: TGTGCCAGTAGTATTTTGGCAGGGTCGGAGGTCACAGATACGCAGTATTTT. It translates to CASSILAGSEVTDTQYF. The full variable domain, with the rest looked up from reference TRBV19 and TRBJ2-3, is DGGITQSPKYLFRKEGQNVTLSCEQNLNHDAMYWYRQDPGQGLRLIYYSQIVNDFQKGDIAEGYSVSREKKESFPLTVTSAQKNPTAFYLCASSILAGSEVTDTQYFGPGTRLTVL.

CDR3 region: CSALAETYEQYF. CDR3 in DNA: TGCAGCGCACTAGCGGAAACCTACGAGCAGTACTTC. This chain links TRBV29-1 with TRBJ2-7; 8 bases are shared with TRBD2. CDR3 length: 12 residues. Germline V CDR1 and CDR2: SQVTM, ANQGSEA. V shed 7 bases, J shed 2 bases, and the junction held 4 bases outside the gene matches.

This rearrangement joins TRBV5-1 to TRBJ1-4; D might be TRBD1 (6 bases). This CDR3 is built from 16 residues. Trimming left V 0 bases short and J 7 bases short, with 16 bases between. Germline V lookup: CDR1 SGHRS, CDR2 YFSETQ. The CDR3 DNA reads as TGCGCCAGCAGCTTGGCCCAGGGGCGCGGGGCTGAAAAACTGTTTTTT. It is translated as CASSLAQGRGAEKLFF.

V gene TRBV29-1 combines with J gene TRBJ1-1; D gene unclear. CDR3 length: 12 amino acids. CDR1 is SQVTM and CDR2 is ANQGSEA in the germline V gene. Trimming took 7 bases from V and 0 from J, leaving 9 bases between them. CDR3 sequence: CSANRMNTEAFF. The CDR3 nucleotides read TGCAGCGCCAACCGCATGAACACTGAAGCTTTCTTT.

CDR3 sequence (DNA): TGTGCCTGGAGTGAAACGGTAGCTTTCTTT. Protein product: CAWSETVAFF. The genes are TRBV30 and TRBJ1-1; D remains unclear. This CDR3 is 10 amino acids long. V lost 1 base and J lost 10, with 7 bases in between. Germline V CDR1 and CDR2: GTSNPN, SVGIG (reference sequence).

The chain couples TRBV30 to TRBJ2-7; D unresolved. Germline-derived CDR1 and CDR2 are GTSNPN and SVGIG (reference sequence). CDR3 length equals 13 residues. Trimming shortened V by 2 bases and J by 3 bases, and 11 bases separated the two germline ends. CDR3 residues: CAWSYGPSYEQYF. The CDR3 region has the DNA TGTGCCTGGAGTTACGGGCCCAGCTACGAGCAGTACTTC.

This chain's CDR3 is CASSVAQGLTGELFF. CDR3 nucleotide sequence: TGTGCCAGCAGCGTAGCACAGGGGTTGACCGGGGAGCTGTTTTTT. V gene TRBV9 combines with J gene TRBJ2-2, with 7 bases identical to TRBD1. Germline loops: CDR1 SGDLS, CDR2 YYNGEE. Trimming at V came to 0 bases and at J to 5 bases, leaving 4 bases not matched to a gene. This CDR3 has 15 residues.

This chain connects TRBV4-1 to TRBJ2-7, with D possibly being TRBD1 (5 bases). Trimming took off 0 bases at V and 2 bases at J, with 14 bases between the two ends. This CDR3 has 16 amino acids. Per the germline V gene, CDR1 is MGHRA and CDR2 is YSYEKL. The CDR3 protein is CASSQEGIGAPYEQYF. The CDR3 nucleotides read TGCGCCAGCAGCCAAGAAGGGATAGGGGCCCCCTACGAGCAGTACTTC.

J is TRBJ2-7 and V is TRBV28; tentatively, D is TRBD2 (7 bases). The V gene lost 3 bases and the J gene lost 0 bases, with 21 bases spanning the gap. From germline, CDR1 is MDHEN and CDR2 SYDVKM. CDR3 length equals 18 residues. The CDR3 region is CASSFPLLGGGNSYEQYF. The CDR3 DNA is TGTGCCAGCAGTTTCCCACTTCTGGGAGGGGGAAACTCCTACGAGCAGTACTTC.

This chain uses TRBV6-4 with TRBJ2-7; TRBD1 or TRBD2 may be the D gene (5 bases each). The CDR3 covers 13 residues. From germline, CDR1 is MRHNA and CDR2 SNTAGT. With 3 bases removed from V and 8 bases from J, the gap between germline ends came to 14 bases. The CDR3 region has the DNA TGTGCCAGCAGTGAAGCGAGGGGACGGCAGCAGTACTTC. Protein: CASSEARGRQQYF.

This chain uses TRBV19 with TRBJ2-1, with 13 positions matching TRBD2. The CDR3 has 17 residues. V lost 9 bases and J lost 0; bases outside the gene matches: 8. Per the germline V gene, CDR1 is LNHDA and CDR2 is SQIVND (reference sequence). CDR3 DNA sequence: TGTGCCAGAGTGGGACTAGCGGGACCCCTCTCCTACAATGAGCAGTTCTTC. Translated, it gives CARVGLAGPLSYNEQFF.

J is TRBJ2-7 and V is TRBV7-2, with 8 bases lining up with TRBD2. The length of the CDR3 is 18 residues. The V segment lost 3 bases and the J segment 3 bases; nucleotides outside the gene matches: 16. The V gene's germline CDR1 is SGHTA and CDR2 FQGNSA. The CDR3 sequence: CASSFPLRSGSEYYEQYF. In DNA, the CDR3 is TGTGCCAGCAGCTTCCCCCTCCGAAGCGGGAGCGAGTACTACGAGCAGTACTTC.